Listed below are T cell receptor beta chains from one sample, sequenced in a study of OX40 agonist ivuxolimab in advanced cancers. Generated by immunoSEQ multiplex PCR, the TCRdb table keeps only in-frame clones and is missing some. Among approximately 80,000 clones listed, roughly 91% were seen once. The material sequenced was CD4+ or CD8+ T cells sorted from blood, taken in a trial of the OX40 agonist ivuxolimab. All receptors derive from an adult with an advanced solid tumor such as melanoma, head and neck, liver or kidney cancer. Both conserved end residues are part of each CDR3. The D gene is left open where the match is weak. Some rows have no size entry. The others give once, few or many, or a class for an expanded clone.

TRBV5-8	.	TRBD2	TRBJ2-5	CASSFGRDGQETQYF	TGTGCCAGCAGCTTTGGGAGGGACGGTCAAGAGACCCAGTACTTC
TRBV18	.	.	TRBJ1-6	CASSPSSYNSPLHF	TGTGCCAGCTCACCATCCTCCTATAATTCACCCCTCCACTTT
TRBV7-8	.	.	TRBJ2-1	CASSFSAPRPDEQFF	TGTGCCAGCAGCTTCTCGGCCCCCCGTCCGGATGAGCAGTTCTTC
TRBV5-1	.	.	TRBJ2-5	CASSLQETQYF	TGCGCCAGCAGCTTACAAGAGACCCAGTACTTC
TRBV18	.	TRBD1	TRBJ1-2	CASSPELETGAYYGYTF	TGTGCCAGCTCACCAGAATTAGAGACAGGGGCGTACTATGGCTACACCTTC
TRBV6-1	.	.	TRBJ1-2	CASSEALGVNYGYTF	TGTGCCAGCAGTGAAGCGTTAGGGGTTAACTATGGCTACACCTTC
TRBV28	.	.	TRBJ1-4	CASSLYQQADEKLFF	TGTGCCAGCAGTTTATATCAACAGGCAGATGAAAAACTGTTTTTT
TRBV5-1	.	.	TRBJ1-2	CASSLDQYGYTF	TGCGCCAGCAGCTTGGATCAGTATGGCTACACCTTC
TRBV2	.	TRBD2	TRBJ2-1	CASRRLAGGGTEQFF	TGTGCCAGCAGGCGACTAGCGGGGGGTGGAACTGAGCAGTTCTTC
TRBV4-2	.	TRBD2	TRBJ2-3	CASSGLAATDTQYF	TGTGCCAGCTCCGGACTAGCGGCCACAGATACGCAGTATTTT
TRBV4-2	once	TRBD1	TRBJ1-2	CASSQTGQGIGYTF	TGTGCCAGCAGCCAAACGGGACAGGGGATTGGCTACACCTTC
TRBV18	.	TRBD1	TRBJ2-5	CASSPGQGQETQYF	TGTGCCAGCTCGCCCGGACAGGGCCAAGAGACCCAGTACTTC
TRBV6-1	.	.	TRBJ1-1	CASSEYPSAEAFF	TGTGCCAGCAGTGAATATCCGTCGGCAGAAGCTTTCTTT
TRBV9	.	.	TRBJ2-7	CASSRSYYEQYF	TGTGCCAGCAGTAGGAGCTATTACGAGCAGTACTTC
TRBV9	.	.	TRBJ2-3	CASSVGAIDPDTQYF	TGTGCCAGCAGCGTAGGCGCAATTGACCCAGATACGCAGTATTTT
TRBV6-5	.	TRBD1	TRBJ1-4	CASRGQGEKLFF	TGTGCCAGCAGAGGACAGGGTGAAAAACTGTTTTTT
TRBV19	.	.	TRBJ1-1	CASSISRNTEAFF	TGTGCCAGTAGTATAAGTCGGAACACTGAAGCTTTCTTT
TRBV28	.	TRBD1	TRBJ2-6	CASRLWTGAGANVLTF	TGTGCCAGCAGGCTATGGACAGGGGCTGGGGCCAACGTCCTGACTTTC
TRBV28	.	.	TRBJ1-5	CASSLGSSGGNQPQHF	TGTGCCAGCAGTTTGGGATCGTCCGGGGGCAATCAGCCCCAGCATTTT
TRBV6-4	.	TRBD1	TRBJ2-4	CASSASTGDIQYF	TGTGCCAGCAGTGCCTCGACAGGGGACATTCAGTACTTC
TRBV5-6	.	.	TRBJ1-4	CASSLRQGLNEKLFF	TGTGCCAGCAGCTTGCGGCAGGGCCTAAATGAAAAACTGTTTTTT
TRBV6-1	.	TRBD1	TRBJ1-6	CASRKDRGNSPLHF	TGTGCCAGCAGAAAGGACAGGGGAAATTCACCCCTCCACTTT
TRBV11-3	.	.	TRBJ1-4	CASSHRMNEKLFF	TGTGCCAGCAGCCATCGGATGAATGAAAAACTGTTTTTT
TRBV4-1	once	TRBD1	TRBJ1-1	CASSPGTGDLVGTEAFF	TGCGCCAGCAGCCCTGGGACAGGGGATCTAGTGGGCACTGAAGCTTTCTTT
TRBV6-1	.	.	TRBJ1-1	CASSEWGANTEAFF	TGTGCCAGCAGTGAATGGGGCGCGAACACTGAAGCTTTCTTT
TRBV4-1	.	.	TRBJ2-3	CASSQDLARLGDTQYF	TGCGCCAGCAGCCAAGATCTGGCCCGTCTAGGAGATACGCAGTATTTT
TRBV28	few	TRBD1	TRBJ1-4	CASSLRQGQGVF	TGTGCCAGCAGTTTAAGACAGGGACAGGGAGTTTTT
TRBV29-1	once	.	TRBJ2-5	CSVEAQYQETQYF	TGCAGCGTTGAGGCACAGTACCAAGAGACCCAGTACTTC
TRBV5-1	once	TRBD1	TRBJ2-1	CASSLGDRAYNEQFF	TGCGCCAGCAGCTTGGGGGACAGAGCCTACAATGAGCAGTTCTTC
TRBV28	.	.	TRBJ2-1	CASSTRVGEQFF	TGTGCCAGCAGCACCAGGGTTGGCGAGCAGTTCTTC
TRBV5-1	.	TRBD1	TRBJ2-7	CASSTGQDPYEQYF	TGCGCCAGCAGCACAGGACAGGACCCCTACGAGCAGTACTTC
TRBV6-6	.	.	TRBJ2-3	CASSPPTGDTQYF	TGTGCCAGCAGTCCCCCCACAGGGGATACGCAGTATTTT
TRBV5-1	.	TRBD1	TRBJ1-2	CASSFTGENGYTF	TGCGCCAGCAGCTTCACAGGGGAGAATGGCTACACCTTC
TRBV18	once	.	TRBJ1-2	CASSLGQSPVNYGYTF	TGTGCCAGCTCACTCGGACAGTCACCGGTTAACTATGGCTACACCTTC
TRBV10-3	.	.	TRBJ1-1	CAISDSGAPNTEAFF	TGTGCCATCAGTGACTCAGGGGCCCCGAACACTGAAGCTTTCTTT
TRBV7-8	.	.	TRBJ2-2	CANLSWPNTGELFF	TGTGCCAACCTATCCTGGCCGAACACCGGGGAGCTGTTTTTT
TRBV6-1	.	TRBD1	TRBJ2-6	CASGTGSSGANVLTF	TGTGCCAGCGGGACAGGGAGCTCTGGGGCCAACGTCCTGACTTTC
TRBV4-1	.	.	TRBJ2-7	CASSHPLGSYEQYF	TGCGCCAGCAGCCACCCCCTGGGGTCCTACGAGCAGTACTTC
TRBV30	.	TRBD2	TRBJ2-1	CARGVAGPYNEQFF	TGTGCCCGGGGGGTCGCGGGCCCCTACAATGAGCAGTTCTTC
TRBV19	.	.	TRBJ2-3	CASSTSALTDTQYF	TGTGCCAGTAGTACGTCGGCCCTCACAGATACGCAGTATTTT
TRBV5-1	.	TRBD2	TRBJ2-5	CASSLDGGVEETQYF	TGCGCCAGCAGCTTGGATGGGGGGGTGGAAGAGACCCAGTACTTC
TRBV11-2	.	.	TRBJ2-4	CASTPRVAKNIQYF	TGTGCCAGCACCCCTCGGGTAGCCAAAAACATTCAGTACTTC
TRBV4-2	.	.	TRBJ1-4	CASSQDPQYNEKLFF	TGTGCCAGCAGCCAAGACCCACAGTATAATGAAAAACTGTTTTTT
TRBV6-1	.	TRBD1	TRBJ2-7	CASRPGQNSYEQYF	TGTGCCAGCAGACCGGGACAGAACTCCTACGAGCAGTACTTC
TRBV19	once	.	TRBJ1-5	CASSVLEGNQPQHF	TGTGCCAGTAGTGTTCTGGAGGGCAATCAGCCCCAGCATTTT
TRBV4-2	few	.	TRBJ1-5	CASSQVGGGSNQPQHF	TGTGCCAGCAGCCAAGTAGGCGGGGGCAGCAATCAGCCCCAGCATTTT